These 8 T cell receptor beta chains were all obtained from the same sample, sequenced in a study of ipilimumab plus nivolumab after autologous stem cell transplantation. Clones were read by immunoSEQ multiplex PCR, and TCRdb kept only the in-frame ones, dropping some. Altogether some 87,000 clones are present, around 80% being singletons, with the ten largest covering less than 2.5%. The sequencing used PBMCs, collected in a trial of ipilimumab plus nivolumab as post-transplant consolidation. The receptors shown here come from a male donor with diffuse large B-cell lymphoma.

The gene calls are TRBV30 and TRBJ1-4, with 7 bases identical to TRBD1. The V segment lost 2 bases and the J segment 0 bases; nucleotides outside the gene matches: 6. The germline V gene encodes CDR1 GTSNPN and CDR2 SVGIG (reference sequence). The CDR3 covers 16 residues. CDR3 protein: CAWSPGQATTNEKLFF. In DNA form, the CDR3 reads TGTGCCTGGAGTCCCGGACAGGCTACAACTAATGAAAAACTGTTTTTT.

The genes are TRBV5-6 and TRBJ2-1, with D maybe TRBD2 (7 bases). V was shortened by 0 bases and J by 10 bases, with 23 bases between the two germline ends. CDR3 length: 17 residues. The germline V gene has CDR1 SGHDT and CDR2 YYEEEE. As DNA, the CDR3 is TGTGCCAGCAGCTTGGAGTCCGGACTAGGGGGGCCGAGCGAGCAGTTCTTC. Amino acids: CASSLESGLGGPSEQFF.

This clone was counted once. The J gene is TRBJ1-2, the V gene TRBV29-1, with 11 positions matching TRBD1. Losses at the gene ends were 6 bases for V and 4 bases for J; bases not matched to a gene: 10. CDR1 is SQVTM and CDR2 is ANQGSEA in the germline V gene. This CDR3 is 15 amino acids long. DNA for the CDR3: TGCAGCGTAACAACCGGGACAGGGGGGTCCTATGGCTACACCTTC. Encoded protein: CSVTTGTGGSYGYTF.

This clone has more than one count but fewer than ten. The chain carries TRBV5-4 and TRBJ1-2, with D perhaps matching TRBD1 (5 bases). CDR1 is SGHNT, CDR2 YYREEE, per germline (reference sequence). This CDR3 has 15 amino acids. With 4 bases removed from V and 4 bases from J, the gap between germline ends came to 17 bases. The CDR3 DNA is TGTGCCAGCAGCCCGGAGGGGCCCTCCAGCTATGGCTACACCTTC. This translates into CASSPEGPSSYGYTF. Together with reference TRBV5-4 and TRBJ1-2, the CDR3 gives the full variable domain: ETGVTQSPTHLIKTRGQQVTLRCSSQSGHNTVSWYQQALGQGPQFIFQYYREEENGRGNFPPRFSGLQFPNYSSELNVNALELDDSALYLCASSPEGPSSYGYTFGSGTRLTVV.

The gene calls are TRBV27 and TRBJ2-1, with D tentatively TRBD2 (6 bases). Germline V gives CDR1 MNHEY, CDR2 SMNVEV (reference sequence). V lost 3 bases, J lost 8 bases, and 14 bases lay in between. The CDR3 has 14 residues. The CDR3 sequence: CASSLTRYGDEQFF. The CDR3 nucleotides are TGTGCCAGCAGTTTGACTAGGTATGGGGATGAGCAGTTCTTC.

This clone was seen a handful of times. The V and J genes are TRBV27 and TRBJ2-3, with 15 positions matching TRBD2. The CDR3 extends over 21 amino acids. CDR1 and CDR2 from the germline V gene are MNHEY and SMNVEV (reference sequence). V lost 6 bases and J lost 1; bases outside the gene matches: 17. The DNA of the CDR3 is TGTGCCAGCAGAGTTTTTGGGAAGGGACTAGCGGGGGGCGGGGGCACAGATACGCAGTATTTT. Protein product: CASRVFGKGLAGGGGTDTQYF.

This chain uses TRBV14 with TRBJ2-1; 8 bases fit TRBD1. Germline loops: CDR1 SGHDN, CDR2 FVKESK. V lost 3 bases to trimming and J lost 0 bases; unmatched junction nucleotides: 4. The CDR3 is 16 amino acids. This CDR3 is CASSHHQGASYNEQFF. CDR3 nucleotide sequence: TGTGCCAGCAGCCACCACCAGGGGGCCTCCTACAATGAGCAGTTCTTC.

V and J are TRBV28 and TRBJ2-5, with 7 bases fitting TRBD1. This CDR3 contains 13 residues. Germline V lookup: CDR1 MDHEN, CDR2 SYDVKM. V lost 6 bases to trimming and J lost 5 bases; unmatched junction nucleotides: 6. Here the CDR3 reads CASRDWDSETQYF. For the CDR3, the DNA is TGTGCCAGCAGAGATTGGGACAGCGAGACCCAGTACTTC.